Below, 7 T cell receptor beta chains from the same sample are listed, as sequenced in a study of beta chain features in type 1 diabetes. The whole isolated RNA underwent reverse transcription, so sequencing captured expressed TCRB transcripts. Repertoires were generated with immunoSEQ multiplex PCR, while TCRdb's copy carries only in-frame clones and drops some. Of 150,000 or so clones in the sample, about 8.7% were seen once. The sequencing sample was made of central memory CD4+ T cells from blood. The receptors originated from a young man in good health.

This clone was counted ten times or more. V usage is TRBV5-4 and J usage is TRBJ2-7; 13 nucleotides agree with TRBD2. This CDR3 spans 15 amino acids. Germline assignment: CDR1 SGHNT and CDR2 YYREEE (reference sequence). With 5 bases clipped from V and 2 bases from J, the junction kept 4 bases outside the gene matches. CDR3 in amino acids: CASSSTSGGPYEQYF. CDR3 nucleotides: TGTGCCAGCAGTTCGACTAGCGGGGGGCCCTACGAGCAGTACTTC.

V gene TRBV19 combines with J gene TRBJ1-4; D is undetermined. There are 15 residues in the CDR3. The germline V gene encodes CDR1 LNHDA and CDR2 SQIVND (reference sequence). Trimming removed 8 bases at V and 10 bases at J, with 23 bases between. The CDR3 bases are TGTGCCAGTTTACAAACCCAGCCGGCTTCGGGAAAACTGTTTTTT. This translates into CASLQTQPASGKLFF.

This clone has just a few counts. The chain has TRBV5-5 and TRBJ2-5, with a weak D call TRBD2 (6 bases). Per the germline V gene, CDR1 is SGHKS and CDR2 is YYEKEE (reference sequence). The V end lost 5 bases, the J end lost 4 bases, and 9 bases lay between the germline ends. The CDR3 sequence is 12 residues long. CDR3 sequence: CASRLRGETQYF. The CDR3 nucleotides read TGTGCCAGCAGGTTGCGGGGAGAGACCCAGTACTTC.

The sample holds a few counts of this clone. This chain joins TRBV4-1 and TRBJ1-2; no clear D. Germline V gene sequence: CDR1 MGHRA, CDR2 YSYEKL. Between the trimmed V and J ends, which lost 0 bases and 9 bases, there was a span of 11 bases. The length of the CDR3 is 13 residues. The CDR3 nucleotides read TGCGCCAGCAGCCAAGATTTCCAGCGGAGCTACACCTTC. Translating it yields CASSQDFQRSYTF.

This chain joins TRBV7-3 and TRBJ2-3; 11 bases match TRBD1. The germline gives CDR1 SGHTA, CDR2 FQGTGA. CDR3 length: 16 amino acids. V shed 4 bases, J shed 1 base, and the junction held 4 bases outside the gene matches. The CDR3: CASSSWTGGGTDTQYF. Here the CDR3 DNA reads TGTGCCAGCAGCTCCTGGACAGGGGGCGGCACAGATACGCAGTATTTT. Complete variable domain (other parts from reference TRBV7-3 and TRBJ2-3): GAGVSQTPSNKVTEKGKYVELRCDPISGHTALYWYRQSLGQGPEFLIYFQGTGAADDSGLPNDRFFAVRPEGSVSTLKIQRTERGDSAVYLCASSSWTGGGTDTQYFGPGTRLTVL.

For the CDR3, the DNA is TGTGCCAGCAGTTCCAAAGGGGGCAGTTACGAGCAGTACTTC. It codes for CASSSKGGSYEQYF. The J gene is TRBJ2-7, the V gene TRBV6-5; 7 positions match TRBD1. V lost 4 bases, J lost 4 bases, and 7 bases stayed unmatched. The CDR3 length is 14 residues. The germline CDR1 and CDR2 sequences are MNHEY and SVGAGI.

This clone was counted a few times. The rearrangement joins TRBV10-3 to TRBJ2-3, with 11 positions matching TRBD2. CDR1 and CDR2 (germline): ENHRY, SYGVKD. Unmatched junction bases numbered 4, after V lost 5 bases and J lost 3 bases. The CDR3 loop spans 15 amino acids. CDR3 nucleotides: TGTGCCATCAGTTCGACTAGCGGGGATACAGATACGCAGTATTTT. Its protein is CAISSTSGDTDTQYF.